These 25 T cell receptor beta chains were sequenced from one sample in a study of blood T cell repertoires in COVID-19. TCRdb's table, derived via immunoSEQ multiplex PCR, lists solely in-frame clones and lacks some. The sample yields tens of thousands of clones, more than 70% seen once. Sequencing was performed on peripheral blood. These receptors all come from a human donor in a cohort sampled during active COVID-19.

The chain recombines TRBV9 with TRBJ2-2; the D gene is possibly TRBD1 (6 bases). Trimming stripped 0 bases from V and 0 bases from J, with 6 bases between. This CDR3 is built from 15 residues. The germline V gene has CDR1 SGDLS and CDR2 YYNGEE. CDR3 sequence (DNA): TGTGCCAGCAGCGTAGGGACAGCGAACACCGGGGAGCTGTTTTTT. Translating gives CASSVGTANTGELFF.

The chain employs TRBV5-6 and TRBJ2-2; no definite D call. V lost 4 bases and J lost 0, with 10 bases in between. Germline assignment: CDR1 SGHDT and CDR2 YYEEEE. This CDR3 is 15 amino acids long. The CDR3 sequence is CASSPVLANTGELFF. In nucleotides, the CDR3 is TGTGCCAGCAGCCCCGTGCTAGCGAACACCGGGGAGCTGTTTTTT.

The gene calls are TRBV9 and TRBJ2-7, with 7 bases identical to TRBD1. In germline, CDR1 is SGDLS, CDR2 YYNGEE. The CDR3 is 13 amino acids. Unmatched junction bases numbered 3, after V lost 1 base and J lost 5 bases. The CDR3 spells CASSVLQGNEQYF. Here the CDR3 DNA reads TGTGCCAGCAGCGTATTACAGGGGAACGAGCAGTACTTC. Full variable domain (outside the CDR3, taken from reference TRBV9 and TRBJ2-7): DSGVTQTPKHLITATGQRVTLRCSPRSGDLSVYWYQQSLDQGLQFLIQYYNGEERAKGNILERFSAQQFPDLHSELNLSSLELGDSALYFCASSVLQGNEQYFGPGTRLTVT.

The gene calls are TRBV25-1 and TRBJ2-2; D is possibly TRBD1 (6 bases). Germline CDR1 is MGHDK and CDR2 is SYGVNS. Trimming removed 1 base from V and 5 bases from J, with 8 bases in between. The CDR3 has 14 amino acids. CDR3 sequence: CASSEWGPTGELFF. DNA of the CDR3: TGTGCCAGCAGTGAATGGGGGCCTACCGGGGAGCTGTTTTTT.

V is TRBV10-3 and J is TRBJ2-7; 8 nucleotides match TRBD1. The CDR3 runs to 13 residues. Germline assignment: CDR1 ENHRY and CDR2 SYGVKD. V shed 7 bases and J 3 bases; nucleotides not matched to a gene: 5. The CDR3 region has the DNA TGTGCCATCATGGCAGGGGGCCACTACGAGCAGTACTTC. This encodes CAIMAGGHYEQYF.

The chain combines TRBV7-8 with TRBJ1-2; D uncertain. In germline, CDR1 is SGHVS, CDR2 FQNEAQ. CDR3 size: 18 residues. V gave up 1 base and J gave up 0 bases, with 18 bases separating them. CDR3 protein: CASSLEDVGAAPNYGYTF. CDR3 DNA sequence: TGTGCCAGCAGCTTAGAGGATGTGGGAGCAGCTCCTAACTATGGCTACACCTTC.

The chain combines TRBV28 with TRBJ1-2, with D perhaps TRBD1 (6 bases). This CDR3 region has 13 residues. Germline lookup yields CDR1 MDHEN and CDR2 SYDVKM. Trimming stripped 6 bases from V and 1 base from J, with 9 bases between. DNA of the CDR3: TGTGCCAGCAGACAGGACAGTAACTATGGCTACACCTTC. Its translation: CASRQDSNYGYTF.

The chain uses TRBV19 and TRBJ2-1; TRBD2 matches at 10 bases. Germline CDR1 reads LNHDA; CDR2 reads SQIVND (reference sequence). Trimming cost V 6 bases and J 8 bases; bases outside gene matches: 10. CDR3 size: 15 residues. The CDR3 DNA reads TGTGCCAGTAGGGGCGGTCTAGCGGGAGTCTATGAGCAGTTCTTC. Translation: CASRGGLAGVYEQFF.

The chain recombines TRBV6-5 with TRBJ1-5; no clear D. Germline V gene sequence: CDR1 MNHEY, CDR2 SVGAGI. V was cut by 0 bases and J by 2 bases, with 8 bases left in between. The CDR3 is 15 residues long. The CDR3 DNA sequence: TGTGCCAGCAGTTACTCGATGCAGGGCAATCAGCCCCAGCATTTT. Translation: CASSYSMQGNQPQHF.

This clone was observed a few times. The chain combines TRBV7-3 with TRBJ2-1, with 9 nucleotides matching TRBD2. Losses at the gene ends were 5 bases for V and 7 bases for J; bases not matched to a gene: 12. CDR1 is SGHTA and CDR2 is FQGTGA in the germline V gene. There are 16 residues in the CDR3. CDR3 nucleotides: TGTGCCAGCAGCGGGCCGGGACTAGCTACAGGGAATGAGCAGTTCTTC. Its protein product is CASSGPGLATGNEQFF.

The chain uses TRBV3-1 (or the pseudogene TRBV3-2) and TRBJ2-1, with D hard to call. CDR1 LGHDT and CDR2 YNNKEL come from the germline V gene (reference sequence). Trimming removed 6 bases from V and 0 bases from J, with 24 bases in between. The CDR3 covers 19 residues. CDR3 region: CASSHLAPAQKSSYNEQFF. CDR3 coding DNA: TGTGCCAGCAGTCATTTAGCACCGGCCCAGAAGAGCTCCTACAATGAGCAGTTCTTC.

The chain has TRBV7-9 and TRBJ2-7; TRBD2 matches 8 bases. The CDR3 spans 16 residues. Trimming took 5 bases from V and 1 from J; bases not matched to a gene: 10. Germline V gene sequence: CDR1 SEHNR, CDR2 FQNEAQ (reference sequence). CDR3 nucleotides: TGTGCCAGCAGCCCAACAGCGGGGGCGCGATCCTACGAGCAGTACTTC. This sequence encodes CASSPTAGARSYEQYF.

CDR3 residues: CATEDIGQPQHF. The CDR3 DNA reads TGTGCCACCGAGGATATTGGCCAGCCCCAGCATTTT. This chain joins TRBV6-5 and TRBJ1-5; D is ambiguous. Between the trimmed V and J ends, which lost 10 bases and 7 bases, there was a span of 14 bases. This CDR3 is built from 12 residues. Per the germline V gene, CDR1 is MNHEY and CDR2 is SVGAGI.

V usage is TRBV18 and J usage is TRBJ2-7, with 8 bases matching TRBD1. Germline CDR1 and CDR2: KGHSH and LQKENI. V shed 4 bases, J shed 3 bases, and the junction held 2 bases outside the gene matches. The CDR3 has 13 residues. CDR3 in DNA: TGTGCCAGCTCACAACAGGGGGGCTACGAGCAGTACTTC. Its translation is CASSQQGGYEQYF. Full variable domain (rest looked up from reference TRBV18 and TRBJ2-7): NAGVMQNPRHLVRRRGQEARLRCSPMKGHSHVYWYRQLPEEGLKFMVYLQKENIIDESGMPKERFSAEFPKEGPSILRIQQVVRGDSAAYFCASSQQGGYEQYFGPGTRLTVT.

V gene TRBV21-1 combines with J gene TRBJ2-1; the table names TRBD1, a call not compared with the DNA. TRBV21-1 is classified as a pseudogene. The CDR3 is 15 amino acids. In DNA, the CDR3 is TGTGCCAGCAGCAATGAGACAGAGTTTTACAATGAGCAGTTCTTC. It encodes CASSNETEFYNEQFF.

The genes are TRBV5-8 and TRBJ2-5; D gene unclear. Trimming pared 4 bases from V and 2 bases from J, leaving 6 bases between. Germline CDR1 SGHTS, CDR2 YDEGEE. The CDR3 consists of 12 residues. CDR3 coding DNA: TGTGCCAGCAGCCGGCGGCAAGAGACCCAGTACTTC. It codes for CASSRRQETQYF. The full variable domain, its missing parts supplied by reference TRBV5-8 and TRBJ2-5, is EAGVTQSPTHLIKTRGQQATLRCSPISGHTSVYWYQQALGLGLQFLLWYDEGEERNRGNFPPRFSGRQFPNYSSELNVNALELEDSALYLCASSRRQETQYFGPGTRLLVL.

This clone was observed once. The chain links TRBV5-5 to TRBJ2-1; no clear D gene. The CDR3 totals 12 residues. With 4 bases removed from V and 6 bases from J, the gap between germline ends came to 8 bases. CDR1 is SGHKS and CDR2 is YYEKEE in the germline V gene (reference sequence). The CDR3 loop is CASSTTGNEQFF. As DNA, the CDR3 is TGTGCCAGCAGCACGACGGGCAATGAGCAGTTCTTC.

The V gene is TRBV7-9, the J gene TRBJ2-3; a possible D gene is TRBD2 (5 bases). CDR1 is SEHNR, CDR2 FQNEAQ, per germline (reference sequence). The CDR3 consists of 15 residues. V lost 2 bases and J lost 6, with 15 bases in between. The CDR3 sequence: CASSLRMDRGDTQYF. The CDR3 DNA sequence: TGTGCCAGCAGCTTAAGGATGGACCGCGGGGATACGCAGTATTTT.

CDR3 protein: CASRLSGTGNTEAFF. CDR3 DNA sequence: TGTGCCAGCAGACTATCCGGGACAGGGAATACTGAAGCTTTCTTT. The chain is built from TRBV6-5 and TRBJ1-1; 9 positions agree with TRBD1. There are 15 residues in the CDR3. Germline loops: CDR1 MNHEY, CDR2 SVGAGI. The ends lost 6 bases at V and 5 bases at J; junction bases unmatched: 10.

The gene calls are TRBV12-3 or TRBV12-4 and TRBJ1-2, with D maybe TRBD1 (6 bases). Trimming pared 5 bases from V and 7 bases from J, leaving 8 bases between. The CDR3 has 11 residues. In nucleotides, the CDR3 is TGTGCCAGCAGTACAGGGTTTGGCTACACCTTC. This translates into CASSTGFGYTF.

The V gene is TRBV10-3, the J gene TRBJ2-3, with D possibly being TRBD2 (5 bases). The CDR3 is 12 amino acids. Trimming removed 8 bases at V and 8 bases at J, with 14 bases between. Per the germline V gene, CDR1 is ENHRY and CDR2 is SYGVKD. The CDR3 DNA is TGTGCCATCCAAACCCCTGCGGGTACGCAGTATTTT. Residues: CAIQTPAGTQYF.

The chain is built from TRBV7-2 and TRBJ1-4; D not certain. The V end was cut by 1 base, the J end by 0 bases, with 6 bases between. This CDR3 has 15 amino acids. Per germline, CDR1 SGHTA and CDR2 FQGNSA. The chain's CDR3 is CASSLDRPTNEKLFF. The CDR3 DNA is TGTGCCAGCAGCTTAGACAGACCAACTAATGAAAAACTGTTTTTT.

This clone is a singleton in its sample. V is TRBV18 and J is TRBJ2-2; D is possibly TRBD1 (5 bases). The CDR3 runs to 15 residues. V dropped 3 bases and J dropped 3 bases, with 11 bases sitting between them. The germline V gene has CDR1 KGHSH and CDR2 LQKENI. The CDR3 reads CASSPVQGDTGELFF. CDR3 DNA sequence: TGTGCCAGCTCACCTGTTCAGGGTGACACCGGGGAGCTGTTTTTT.

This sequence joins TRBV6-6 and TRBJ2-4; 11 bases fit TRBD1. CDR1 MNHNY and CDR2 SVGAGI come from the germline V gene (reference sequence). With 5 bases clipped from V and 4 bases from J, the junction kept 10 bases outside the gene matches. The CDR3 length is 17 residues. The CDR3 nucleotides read TGTGCCAGCAGTCGATCGCCGGGACAGGGGGGAAAAAACATTCAGTACTTC. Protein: CASSRSPGQGGKNIQYF.

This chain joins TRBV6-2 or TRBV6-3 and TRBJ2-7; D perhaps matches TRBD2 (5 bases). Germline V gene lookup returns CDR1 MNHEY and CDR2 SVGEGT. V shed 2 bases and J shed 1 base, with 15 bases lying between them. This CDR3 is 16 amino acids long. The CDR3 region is CASSYGPGRESYEQYF. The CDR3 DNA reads TGTGCCAGCAGTTACGGGCCCGGTCGGGAATCCTACGAGCAGTACTTC.